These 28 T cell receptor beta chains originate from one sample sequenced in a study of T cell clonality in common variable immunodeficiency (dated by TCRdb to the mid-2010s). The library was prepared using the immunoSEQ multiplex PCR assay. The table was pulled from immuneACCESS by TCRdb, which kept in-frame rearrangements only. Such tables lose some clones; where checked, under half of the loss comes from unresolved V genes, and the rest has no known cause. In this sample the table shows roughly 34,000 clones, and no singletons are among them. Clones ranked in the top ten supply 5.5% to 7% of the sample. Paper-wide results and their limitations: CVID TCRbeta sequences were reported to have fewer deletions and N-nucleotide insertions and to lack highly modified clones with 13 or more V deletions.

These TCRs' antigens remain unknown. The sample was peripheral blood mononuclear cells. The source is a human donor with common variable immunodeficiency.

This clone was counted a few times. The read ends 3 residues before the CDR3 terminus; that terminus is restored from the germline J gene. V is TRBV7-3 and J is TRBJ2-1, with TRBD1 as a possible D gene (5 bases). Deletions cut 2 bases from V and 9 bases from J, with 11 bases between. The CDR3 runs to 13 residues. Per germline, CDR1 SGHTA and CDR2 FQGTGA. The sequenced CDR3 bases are TGTGCCAGCAGCTTAGCAGGGCTAGGTGAG. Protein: CASSLAGLGE. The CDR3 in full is CASSLAGLGEQFF. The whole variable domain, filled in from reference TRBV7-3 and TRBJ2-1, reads GAGVSQTPSNKVTEKGKYVELRCDPISGHTALYWYRQSLGQGPEFLIYFQGTGAADDSGLPNDRFFAVRPEGSVSTLKIQRTERGDSAVYLCASSLAGLGEQFFGPGTRLTVL.

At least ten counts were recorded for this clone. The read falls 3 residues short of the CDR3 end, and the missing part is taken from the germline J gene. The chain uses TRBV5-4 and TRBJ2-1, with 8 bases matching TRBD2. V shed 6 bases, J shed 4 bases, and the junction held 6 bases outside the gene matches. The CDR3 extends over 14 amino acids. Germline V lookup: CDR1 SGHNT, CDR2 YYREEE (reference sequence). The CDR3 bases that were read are TGTGCCAGCACTTCGAGCGGGAGTTACAATGAG. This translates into CASTSSGSYNE. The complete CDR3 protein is CASTSSGSYNEQFF.

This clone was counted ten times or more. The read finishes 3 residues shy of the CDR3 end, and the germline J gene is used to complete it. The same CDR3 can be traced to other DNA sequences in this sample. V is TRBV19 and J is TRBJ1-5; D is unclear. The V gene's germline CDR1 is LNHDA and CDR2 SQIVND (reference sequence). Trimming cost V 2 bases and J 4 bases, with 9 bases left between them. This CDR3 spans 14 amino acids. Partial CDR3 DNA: TGTGCCAGTAGTATACGGACGGGGAATCAGCCC. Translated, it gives CASSIRTGNQP. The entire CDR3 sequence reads CASSIRTGNQPQHF.

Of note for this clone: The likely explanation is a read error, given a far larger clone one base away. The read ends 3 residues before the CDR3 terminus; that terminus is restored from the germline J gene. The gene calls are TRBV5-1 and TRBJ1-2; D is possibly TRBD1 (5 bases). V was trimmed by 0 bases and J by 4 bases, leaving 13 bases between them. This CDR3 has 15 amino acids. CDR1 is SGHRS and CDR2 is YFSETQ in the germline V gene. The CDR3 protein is CASSLAQVRGYGYTF. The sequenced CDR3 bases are TGCGCCAGCAGCTTGGCGCAGGTTAGGGGCTATGGC.

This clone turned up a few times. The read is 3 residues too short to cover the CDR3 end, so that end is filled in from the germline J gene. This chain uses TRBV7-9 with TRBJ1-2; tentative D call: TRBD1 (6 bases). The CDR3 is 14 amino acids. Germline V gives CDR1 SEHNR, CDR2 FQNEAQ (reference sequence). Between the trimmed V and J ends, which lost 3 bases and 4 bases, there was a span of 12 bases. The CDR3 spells CASSFEVTGYGYTF. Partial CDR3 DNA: TGTGCCAGCAGCTTTGAGGTGACAGGCTATGGC.

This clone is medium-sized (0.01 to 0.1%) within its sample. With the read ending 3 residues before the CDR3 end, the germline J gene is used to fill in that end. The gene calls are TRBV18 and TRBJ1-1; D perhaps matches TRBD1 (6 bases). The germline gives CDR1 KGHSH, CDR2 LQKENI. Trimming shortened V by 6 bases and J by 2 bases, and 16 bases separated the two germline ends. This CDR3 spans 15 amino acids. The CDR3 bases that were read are TGTGCCAGCTCGCTTCTCACAGGGCAAAACACTGAA. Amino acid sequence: CASSLLTGQNTE. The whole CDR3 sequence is CASSLLTGQNTEAFF.

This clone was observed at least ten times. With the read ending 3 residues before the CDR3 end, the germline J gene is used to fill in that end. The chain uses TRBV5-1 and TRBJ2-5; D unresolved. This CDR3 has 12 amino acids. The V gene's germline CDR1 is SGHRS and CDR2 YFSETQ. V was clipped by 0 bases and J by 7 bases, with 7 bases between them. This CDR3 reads CASSLDFGTQYF. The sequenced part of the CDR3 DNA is TGCGCCAGCAGCTTGGACTTTGGGACC.

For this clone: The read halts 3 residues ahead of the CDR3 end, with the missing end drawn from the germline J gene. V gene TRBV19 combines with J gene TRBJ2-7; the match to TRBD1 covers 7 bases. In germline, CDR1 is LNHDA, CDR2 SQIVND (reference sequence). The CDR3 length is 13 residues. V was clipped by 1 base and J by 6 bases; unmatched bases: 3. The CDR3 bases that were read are TGTGCCAGTAGTATAGTCAGGGGGACCGAG. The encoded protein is CASSIVRGTE. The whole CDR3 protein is CASSIVRGTEQYF.

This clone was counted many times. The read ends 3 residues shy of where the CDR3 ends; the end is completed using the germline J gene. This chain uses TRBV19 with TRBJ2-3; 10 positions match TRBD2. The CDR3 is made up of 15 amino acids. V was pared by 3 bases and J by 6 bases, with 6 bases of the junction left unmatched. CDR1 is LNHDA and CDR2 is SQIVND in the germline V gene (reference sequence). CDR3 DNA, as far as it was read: TGTGCCAGTAGTATTATCGAAGCGGGGGGGGATACG. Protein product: CASSIIEAGGDT. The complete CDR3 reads CASSIIEAGGDTQYF.

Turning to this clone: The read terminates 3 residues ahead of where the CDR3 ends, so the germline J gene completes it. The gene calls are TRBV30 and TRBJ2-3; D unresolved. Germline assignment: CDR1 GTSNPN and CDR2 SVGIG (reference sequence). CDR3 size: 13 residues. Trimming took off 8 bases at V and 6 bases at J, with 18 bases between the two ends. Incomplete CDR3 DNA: TGTGCCAGTAGTATAGACTCGCTGGATACG. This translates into CASSIDSLDT. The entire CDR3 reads CASSIDSLDTQYF.

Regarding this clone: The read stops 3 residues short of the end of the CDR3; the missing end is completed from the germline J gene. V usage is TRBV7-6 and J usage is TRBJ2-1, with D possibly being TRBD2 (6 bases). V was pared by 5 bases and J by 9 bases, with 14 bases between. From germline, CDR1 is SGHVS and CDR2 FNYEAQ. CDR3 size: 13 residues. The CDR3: CASSGEYGGEQFF. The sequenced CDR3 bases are TGTGCCAGCAGCGGAGAGTACGGGGGTGAG.

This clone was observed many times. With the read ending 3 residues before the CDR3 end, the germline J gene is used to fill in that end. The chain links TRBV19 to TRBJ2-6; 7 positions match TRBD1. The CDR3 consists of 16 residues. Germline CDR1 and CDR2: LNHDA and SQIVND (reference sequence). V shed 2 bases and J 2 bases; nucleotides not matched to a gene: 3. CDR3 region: CASSIKGAPGANVLTF. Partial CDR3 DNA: TGTGCCAGTAGTATAAAGGGGGCACCTGGGGCCAACGTC.

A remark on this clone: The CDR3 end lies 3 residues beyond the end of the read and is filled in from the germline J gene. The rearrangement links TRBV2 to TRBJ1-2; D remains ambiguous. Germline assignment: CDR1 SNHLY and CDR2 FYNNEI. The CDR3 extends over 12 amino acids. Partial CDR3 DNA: TGTGCCAGCGTACCTCCCATAGGGGGC. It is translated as CASVPPIGG. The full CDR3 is CASVPPIGGYTF.

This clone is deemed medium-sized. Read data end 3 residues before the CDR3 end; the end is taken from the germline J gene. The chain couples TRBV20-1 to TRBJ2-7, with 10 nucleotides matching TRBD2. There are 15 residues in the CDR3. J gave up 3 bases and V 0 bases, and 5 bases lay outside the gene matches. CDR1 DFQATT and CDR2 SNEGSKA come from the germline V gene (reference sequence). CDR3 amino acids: CSARDPSGSHYEQYF. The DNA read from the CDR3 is TGCAGTGCTAGAGATCCTAGCGGGAGTCACTACGAG.

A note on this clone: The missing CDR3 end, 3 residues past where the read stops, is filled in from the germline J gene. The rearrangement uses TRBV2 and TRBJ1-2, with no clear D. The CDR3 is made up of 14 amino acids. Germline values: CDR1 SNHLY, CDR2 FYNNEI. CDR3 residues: CASRIWRDSVGYTF. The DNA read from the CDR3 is TGTGCCAGCAGGATCTGGCGGGATTCCGTAGGC.

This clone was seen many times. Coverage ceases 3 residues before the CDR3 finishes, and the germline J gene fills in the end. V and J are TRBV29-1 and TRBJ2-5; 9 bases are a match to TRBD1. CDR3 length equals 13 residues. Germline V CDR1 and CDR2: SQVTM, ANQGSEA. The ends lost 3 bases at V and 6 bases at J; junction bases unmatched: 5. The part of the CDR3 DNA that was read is TGCAGCGTTGAGACAGGGGGTTCGAAGACC. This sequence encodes CSVETGGSKT. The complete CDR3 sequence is CSVETGGSKTQYF.

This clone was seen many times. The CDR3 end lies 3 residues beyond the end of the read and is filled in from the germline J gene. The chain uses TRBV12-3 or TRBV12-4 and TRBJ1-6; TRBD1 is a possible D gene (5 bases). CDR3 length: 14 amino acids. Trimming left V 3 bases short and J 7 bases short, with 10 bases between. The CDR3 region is CASSFDSLNSPLHF. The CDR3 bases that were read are TGTGCCAGCAGTTTTGACAGCCTAAATTCACCC.

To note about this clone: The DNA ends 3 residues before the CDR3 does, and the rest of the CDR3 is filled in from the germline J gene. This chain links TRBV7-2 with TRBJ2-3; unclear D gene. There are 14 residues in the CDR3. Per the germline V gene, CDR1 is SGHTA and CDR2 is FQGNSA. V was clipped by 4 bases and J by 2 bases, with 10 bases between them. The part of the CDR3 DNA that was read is TGTGCCAGCAGCTCAGGTCACTCCACAGATACG. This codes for CASSSGHSTDT. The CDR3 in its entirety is CASSSGHSTDTQYF.

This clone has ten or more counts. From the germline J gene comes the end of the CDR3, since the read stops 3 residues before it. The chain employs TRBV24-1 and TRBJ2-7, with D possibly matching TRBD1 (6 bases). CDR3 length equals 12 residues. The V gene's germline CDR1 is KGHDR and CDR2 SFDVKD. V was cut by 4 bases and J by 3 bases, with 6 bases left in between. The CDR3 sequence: CATSDRGYEQYF. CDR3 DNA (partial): TGTGCCACCAGTGACAGGGGCTACGAG.

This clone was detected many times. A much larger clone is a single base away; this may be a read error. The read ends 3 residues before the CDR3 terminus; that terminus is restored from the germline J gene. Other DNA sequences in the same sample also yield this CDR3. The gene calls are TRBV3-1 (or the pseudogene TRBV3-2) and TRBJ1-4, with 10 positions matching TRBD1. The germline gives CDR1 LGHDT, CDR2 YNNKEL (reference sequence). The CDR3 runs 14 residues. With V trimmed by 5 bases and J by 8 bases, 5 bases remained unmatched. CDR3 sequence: CASSGTGEGEKLFF. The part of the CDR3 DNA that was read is TGTGCCAGCAGCGGGACAGGGGAAGGGGAAAAA.

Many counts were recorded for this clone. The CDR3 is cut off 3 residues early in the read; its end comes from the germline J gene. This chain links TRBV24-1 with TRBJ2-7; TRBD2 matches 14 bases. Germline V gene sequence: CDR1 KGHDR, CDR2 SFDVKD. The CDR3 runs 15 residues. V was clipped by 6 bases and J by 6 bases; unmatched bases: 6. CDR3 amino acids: CATSSTSGRATEQYF. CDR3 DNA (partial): TGTGCCACCAGTTCGACTAGCGGGAGGGCCACCGAG.

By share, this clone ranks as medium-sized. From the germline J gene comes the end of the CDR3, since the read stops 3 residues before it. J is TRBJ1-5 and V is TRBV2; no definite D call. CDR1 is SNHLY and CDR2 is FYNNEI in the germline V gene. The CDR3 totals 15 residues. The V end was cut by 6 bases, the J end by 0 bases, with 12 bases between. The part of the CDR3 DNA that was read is TGTGCCAGCAGCCCCCAGCGAAATAGCAATCAGCCC. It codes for CASSPQRNSNQP. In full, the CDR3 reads CASSPQRNSNQPQHF.

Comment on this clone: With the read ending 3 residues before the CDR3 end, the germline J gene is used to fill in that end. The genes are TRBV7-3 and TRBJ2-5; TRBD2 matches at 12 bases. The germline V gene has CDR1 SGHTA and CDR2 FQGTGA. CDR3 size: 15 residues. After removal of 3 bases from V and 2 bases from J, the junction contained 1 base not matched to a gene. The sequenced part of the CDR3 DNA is TGTGCCAGCAGCTTGACTAGCGGGAGACAAGAGACC. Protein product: CASSLTSGRQET. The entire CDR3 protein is CASSLTSGRQETQYF.

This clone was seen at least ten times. CDR3 DNA, as far as it was read: TGTGCCAGCAAGGGCGTCCGTGAG. Its translation is CASKGVRE. The CDR3 in full is CASKGVREQFF. The V call is TRBV19, the J call TRBJ2-1; D is ambiguous. From the germline J gene comes the end of the CDR3, since the read stops 3 residues before it. The germline gives CDR1 LNHDA, CDR2 SQIVND (reference sequence). The V and J ends lost 9 bases and 9 bases respectively, with 12 bases between them. The CDR3 contains 11 residues.

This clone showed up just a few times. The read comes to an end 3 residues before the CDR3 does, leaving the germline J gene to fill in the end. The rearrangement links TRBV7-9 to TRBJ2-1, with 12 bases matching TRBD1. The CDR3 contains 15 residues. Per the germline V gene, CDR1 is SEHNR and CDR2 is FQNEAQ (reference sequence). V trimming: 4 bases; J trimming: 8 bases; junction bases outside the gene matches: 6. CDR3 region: CASSSGTGGFHEQFF. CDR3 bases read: TGTGCCAGCAGCTCAGGGACAGGGGGCTTCCATGAG.

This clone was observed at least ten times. The CDR3 DNA, read in part, is TGTGCCAGCAGGAAACCGGGACAGGGGTCCTACGAG. It specifies CASRKPGQGSYE. The entire CDR3 protein reads CASRKPGQGSYEQYF. The genes are TRBV11-2 and TRBJ2-7; 10 nucleotides agree with TRBD1. The read terminates 3 residues before the CDR3 end, so the remaining end is supplied by the germline J gene. This CDR3 comprises 15 residues. Germline V gene data show CDR1 as SGHAT and CDR2 as FQNNGV. V dropped 6 bases and J dropped 1; count of bases not matched to a gene: 6.

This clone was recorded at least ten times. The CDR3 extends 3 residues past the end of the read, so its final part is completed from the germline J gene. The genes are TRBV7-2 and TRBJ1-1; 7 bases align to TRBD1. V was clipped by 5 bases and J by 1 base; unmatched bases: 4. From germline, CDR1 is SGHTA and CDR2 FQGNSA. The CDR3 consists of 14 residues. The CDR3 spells CASSARQGNTEAFF. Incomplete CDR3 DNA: TGTGCCAGCAGCGCTAGACAGGGGAACACTGAA.

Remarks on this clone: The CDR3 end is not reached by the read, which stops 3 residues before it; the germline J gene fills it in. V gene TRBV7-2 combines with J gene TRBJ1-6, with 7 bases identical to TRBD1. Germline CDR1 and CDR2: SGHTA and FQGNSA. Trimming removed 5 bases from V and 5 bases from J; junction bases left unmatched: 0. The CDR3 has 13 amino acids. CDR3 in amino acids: CASSGQDNSPLHF. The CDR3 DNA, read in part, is TGTGCCAGCAGCGGACAGGATAATTCACCC.